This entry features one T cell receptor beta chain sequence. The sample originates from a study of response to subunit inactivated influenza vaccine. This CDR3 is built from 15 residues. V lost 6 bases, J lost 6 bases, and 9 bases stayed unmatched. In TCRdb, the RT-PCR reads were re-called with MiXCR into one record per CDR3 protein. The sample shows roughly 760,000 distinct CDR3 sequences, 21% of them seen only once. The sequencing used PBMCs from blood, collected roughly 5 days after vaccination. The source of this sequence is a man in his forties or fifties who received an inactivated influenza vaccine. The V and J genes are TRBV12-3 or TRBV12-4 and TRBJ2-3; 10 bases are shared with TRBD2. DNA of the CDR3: TGTGCCAGCAGCCTCCCTAGCGGGGGCGGCGATACGCAGTATTTT. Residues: CASSLPSGGGDTQYF.